A selection of T cell receptor beta chains follows, all from one sample in a study of blood T cell repertoires in COVID-19. Generated by immunoSEQ multiplex PCR, the TCRdb table keeps only in-frame clones and is missing some. Among around 300,000 clones listed, 75% to 90% were seen once. The material sequenced was PBMCs or T cells enriched from blood (not recorded which). The receptors stem from a woman aged 40 to 50 who had recovered from COVID-19. CDR3s include the opening cysteine and the closing phenylalanine or tryptophan. The order of the fields is J gene, CDR3 length, clone size, D gene, V gene, CDR3 DNA, CDR3 protein. The D gene is left open where the match is weak. The size entry is marked missing in some rows and otherwise reads once, few, many or a size class.

j_gene: TRBJ1-1
len: 20
abundance: -
d_gene: TRBD1
v_gene: TRBV12-5
CDR3nt: TGTGCTAGTGGTTCCCCACCCACGCAGGGGGGTAGGATGATGAACACTGAAGCTTTCTTT
CDR3aa: CASGSPPTQGGRMMNTEAFF

j_gene: TRBJ2-1
len: 13
abundance: -
d_gene: -
v_gene: TRBV2
CDR3nt: TGTGCCAGCAGTCGGCTAGACCGTAATGAGCAGTTCTTC
CDR3aa: CASSRLDRNEQFF

j_gene: TRBJ1-4
len: 14
abundance: -
d_gene: -
v_gene: TRBV19
CDR3nt: TGTGCCAGTAGCACCCCCGGGGGTCGGGAAAAACTGTTTTTT
CDR3aa: CASSTPGGREKLFF

j_gene: TRBJ1-3
len: 16
abundance: -
d_gene: TRBD1
v_gene: TRBV19
CDR3nt: TGTGCCAGTAGTCTCCACTCGACAGGGGCTGGAAACACCATATATTTT
CDR3aa: CASSLHSTGAGNTIYF

j_gene: TRBJ2-7
len: 13
abundance: -
d_gene: -
v_gene: TRBV29-1
CDR3nt: TGCAGCGTTGAAGGACTACTCACGAGGGAGCAGTACTTC
CDR3aa: CSVEGLLTREQYF

j_gene: TRBJ1-5
len: 13
abundance: -
d_gene: -
v_gene: TRBV30
CDR3nt: TGTGCCTGGAGCCCGACAGGTAATCAGCCCCAGCATTTT
CDR3aa: CAWSPTGNQPQHF

j_gene: TRBJ1-2
len: 13
abundance: -
d_gene: -
v_gene: TRBV2
CDR3nt: TGTGCCAGCAGGGCGGGGCAAAACTATGGCTACACCTTC
CDR3aa: CASRAGQNYGYTF

j_gene: TRBJ1-1
len: 13
abundance: -
d_gene: -
v_gene: TRBV30
CDR3nt: TGTGCCTGGAGTGGATTCTACAGAACTGAAGCTTTCTTT
CDR3aa: CAWSGFYRTEAFF

j_gene: TRBJ1-1
len: 14
abundance: -
d_gene: TRBD1
v_gene: TRBV28
CDR3nt: TGTGCCAGCACCACAGGGGTCATGAACACTGAAGCTTTCTTT
CDR3aa: CASTTGVMNTEAFF

j_gene: TRBJ2-7
len: 16
abundance: once
d_gene: TRBD1
v_gene: TRBV4-1
CDR3nt: TGCGCCAGCAGCCAAGGCCGGACAGGGAATATATACGAGCAGTACTTC
CDR3aa: CASSQGRTGNIYEQYF

j_gene: TRBJ2-3
len: 14
abundance: -
d_gene: TRBD1
v_gene: TRBV2
CDR3nt: TGTGCCAGCTCGACAGGGGACCCCACAGATACGCAGTATTTT
CDR3aa: CASSTGDPTDTQYF

j_gene: TRBJ1-2
len: 15
abundance: -
d_gene: -
v_gene: TRBV18
CDR3nt: TGTGCCAGCTCACCACCGGGACAAGAGGGCTATGGCTACACCTTC
CDR3aa: CASSPPGQEGYGYTF

j_gene: TRBJ1-5
len: 14
abundance: -
d_gene: TRBD1
v_gene: TRBV2
CDR3nt: TGTGCCAGCAGCGGGACAGGGGGCGAACAGCCCCAGCATTTT
CDR3aa: CASSGTGGEQPQHF

j_gene: TRBJ1-1
len: 16
abundance: -
d_gene: -
v_gene: TRBV6-2/TRBV6-3
CDR3nt: TGTGCCAGCAGTTACTCGAGGGTCCTGGTGAACACTGAAGCTTTCTTT
CDR3aa: CASSYSRVLVNTEAFF

j_gene: TRBJ1-1
len: 14
abundance: -
d_gene: -
v_gene: TRBV3-1/TRBV3-2
CDR3nt: TGTGCCAGCAGCTCTCGAGACAGGAACACTGAAGCTTTCTTT
CDR3aa: CASSSRDRNTEAFF

j_gene: TRBJ2-7
len: 14
abundance: -
d_gene: -
v_gene: TRBV7-2
CDR3nt: TGTGCCAGCAGCGCCCGGGGGACAGCCTACGAGCAGTACTTC
CDR3aa: CASSARGTAYEQYF

j_gene: TRBJ2-3
len: 15
abundance: -
d_gene: -
v_gene: TRBV5-1
CDR3nt: TGCGCCAGCAGCTTCGAAGGGGGAAGCACAGATACGCAGTATTTT
CDR3aa: CASSFEGGSTDTQYF

j_gene: TRBJ1-2
len: 14
abundance: -
d_gene: -
v_gene: TRBV19
CDR3nt: TGTGCCAGTGGGGCGGGGAGCTCCCAGATGGGCTACACCTTC
CDR3aa: CASGAGSSQMGYTF

j_gene: TRBJ1-1
len: 15
abundance: once
d_gene: -
v_gene: TRBV5-1
CDR3nt: TGCGCCAGCAGCTCTTCGGTAGGACAGAACACTGAAGCTTTCTTT
CDR3aa: CASSSSVGQNTEAFF

j_gene: TRBJ2-7
len: 14
abundance: -
d_gene: -
v_gene: TRBV18
CDR3nt: TGTGCCAGCTCACCAAAGACAGGTACTTACGAGCAGTACTTC
CDR3aa: CASSPKTGTYEQYF

j_gene: TRBJ2-3
len: 17
abundance: -
d_gene: TRBD2
v_gene: TRBV5-8
CDR3nt: TGTGCCAGCAGCCTCCGAACTACTAGCGGGGGGACAGATACGCAGTATTTT
CDR3aa: CASSLRTTSGGTDTQYF

j_gene: TRBJ1-1
len: 14
abundance: -
d_gene: -
v_gene: TRBV5-8
CDR3nt: TGTGCCAGCAGCCCTGGACCAGGGAGGACTGAAGCTTTCTTT
CDR3aa: CASSPGPGRTEAFF

j_gene: TRBJ1-2
len: 15
abundance: -
d_gene: -
v_gene: TRBV11-2
CDR3nt: TGTGCCAGCAGCGGCAGGGGAAATCTTAACTATGGCTACACCTTC
CDR3aa: CASSGRGNLNYGYTF

j_gene: TRBJ2-7
len: 16
abundance: -
d_gene: TRBD2
v_gene: TRBV6-1
CDR3nt: TGTGCCAGCAGTGGAGGTGGTAGCGGGGCCCGTTACGAGCAGTACTTC
CDR3aa: CASSGGGSGARYEQYF

j_gene: TRBJ2-4
len: 16
abundance: -
d_gene: -
v_gene: TRBV6-5
CDR3nt: TGTGCCAGCAGTTCAATAAGGACAGAAGCCAAAAACATTCAGTACTTC
CDR3aa: CASSSIRTEAKNIQYF

j_gene: TRBJ2-7
len: 13
abundance: -
d_gene: TRBD1
v_gene: TRBV12-3/TRBV12-4
CDR3nt: TGTGCCAGCAGTTCTAGGACAGGCTACGAGCAGTACTTC
CDR3aa: CASSSRTGYEQYF

j_gene: TRBJ2-5
len: 14
abundance: once
d_gene: -
v_gene: TRBV9
CDR3nt: TGTGCCAGCAGCGGGAGACTATTTGAGGAGACCCAGTACTTC
CDR3aa: CASSGRLFEETQYF

j_gene: TRBJ2-3
len: 16
abundance: -
d_gene: TRBD2
v_gene: TRBV9
CDR3nt: TGTGCCAGCAGTCGACTAGCGGGGGCCGGAACAGATACGCAGTATTTT
CDR3aa: CASSRLAGAGTDTQYF

j_gene: TRBJ2-1
len: 15
abundance: -
d_gene: TRBD2
v_gene: TRBV5-1
CDR3nt: TGCGCCAGCAGCGAGGGACTAGCGGGAGAGGGTGAGCAGTTCTTC
CDR3aa: CASSEGLAGEGEQFF